This T cell receptor (beta chain) was recovered during a study of cytomegalovirus exposure and HLA in healthy donors. Study at large: Of the donors genotyped, some 400 in all, 65% to 90% fell in the Caucasian-associated ancestry cluster.

With 60 Vbeta and 13 Jbeta primers, the PCR was carried out. Generated by immunoSEQ multiplex PCR, the TCRdb table keeps only in-frame clones and is missing some. The sample shows over 150,000 clones, 60% to 80% of them seen only once. Germline V gene sequence: CDR1 SGHRS, CDR2 YFSETQ. The CDR3 is made up of 15 amino acids. With V trimmed by 5 bases and J by 4 bases, 11 bases remained unmatched. Points from the study as a whole: Cytomegalovirus status was reportedly diagnosed by the classifier with high specificity and sensitivity. Several V segments, TRBV6-2 and TRBV6-3 among them, could not be told apart and were dropped.

For this clone: Its antigen is as yet unknown.

This sequence was found in a woman between 18 and 29 years old in good health and CMV-seronegative. The genes are TRBV5-1 and TRBJ1-2; TRBD1 aligns across 7 bases. Sequencing was performed on PBMCs. The CDR3 region is CASRSLPGTAYGYTF. Written as DNA, the CDR3 is TGCGCCAGCAGGTCCCTACCCGGGACAGCCTATGGCTACACCTTC.